The 12 T cell receptor beta chains below were found in one sample sequenced in a study of blood T cell repertoires in COVID-19. Assay used: immunoSEQ multiplex PCR; TCRdb lists only in-frame clones, some missing. The table lists around 62,000 clones, more than 75% of them singletons. The source material was PBMCs or T cells enriched from blood (not recorded which). The receptors originated from a middle-aged woman who had recovered from COVID-19.

V usage is TRBV7-2 and J usage is TRBJ1-5, with a tentative D call TRBD1 (6 bases). V was cut by 0 bases and J by 2 bases, with 14 bases left in between. There are 17 residues in the CDR3. Germline V gene data show CDR1 as SGHTA and CDR2 as FQGNSA. In DNA, the CDR3 is TGTGCCAGCAGCTTAGCGCTAGGGGGGGCGGGCAATCAGCCCCAGCATTTT. Translated, it gives CASSLALGGAGNQPQHF.

V and J are TRBV19 and TRBJ1-4, with 12 bases matching TRBD1. The CDR3 covers 16 residues. Germline loops: CDR1 LNHDA, CDR2 SQIVND (reference sequence). V lost 4 bases, J lost 3 bases, and 3 bases stayed unmatched. The CDR3 reads CASSRGQGASNEKLFF. CDR3 nucleotide sequence: TGTGCCAGTAGTAGGGGACAGGGGGCCTCTAATGAAAAACTGTTTTTT.

This clone was detected once. In DNA, the CDR3 is TGTGCCAGCAGCGGGGAGGCTAGCGGGGGGGCAGAGACCCAGTACTTC. Translated, it gives CASSGEASGGAETQYF. The chain joins TRBV11-2 to TRBJ2-5; TRBD2 matches 12 bases. This CDR3 contains 16 residues. Trimming at V came to 5 bases and at J to 4 bases, leaving 8 bases not matched to a gene. Germline CDR1 reads SGHAT; CDR2 reads FQNNGV.

The chain joins TRBV2 to TRBJ2-5; a weak D match, TRBD2 (6 bases). The CDR3 covers 12 residues. Trimming removed 6 bases at V and 4 bases at J, with 9 bases between. Germline values: CDR1 SNHLY, CDR2 FYNNEI. The CDR3 sequence: CASRRERETQYF. CDR3 coding DNA: TGTGCCAGCAGGCGGGAACGAGAGACCCAGTACTTC.

This clone was counted between two and nine times. The V gene is TRBV27, the J gene TRBJ1-2, with D perhaps TRBD1 (6 bases). Trimming took 6 bases from V and 8 from J, leaving 13 bases between them. The CDR3 contains 12 residues. In germline, CDR1 is MNHEY, CDR2 SMNVEV (reference sequence). The CDR3 region has the DNA TGTGCCAGCAGGGGAGGGGGTAGGGGCTACACCTTC. It yields the protein CASRGGGRGYTF.

The chain carries TRBV3-1 (or the pseudogene TRBV3-2) and TRBJ1-4; D is unresolved. Trimming took 8 bases from V and 7 from J, leaving 20 bases between them. The CDR3 extends over 15 amino acids. The germline CDR1 and CDR2 sequences are LGHDT and YNNKEL (reference sequence). CDR3 DNA sequence: TGTGCCAGCGGATCTTTACGGGATGGCGGTGAAAAACTGTTTTTT. Translation: CASGSLRDGGEKLFF.

The CDR3 coding sequence is TGTGCCAGTAGTAGACCAAGACAGACCCAAAATGAAAAACTGTTTTTT. Translation gives CASSRPRQTQNEKLFF. The chain couples TRBV19 to TRBJ1-4; possibly TRBD1 for D (5 bases). The CDR3 extends over 16 amino acids. Deletions cut 4 bases from V and 5 bases from J, with 17 bases between. Germline values: CDR1 LNHDA, CDR2 SQIVND (reference sequence).

The V call is TRBV5-1, the J call TRBJ1-2, with D uncertain. Germline V gives CDR1 SGHRS, CDR2 YFSETQ. The CDR3 length is 17 residues. V lost 4 bases, J lost 6 bases, and 25 bases lay in between. CDR3 coding DNA: TGCGCCAGCAGCCCCCGGGCCGGGGTACATGAAGAGGATGGCTACACCTTC. Translating it yields CASSPRAGVHEEDGYTF. The entire variable domain, with the rest obtained from reference TRBV5-1 and TRBJ1-2, is as follows: KAGVTQTPRYLIKTRGQQVTLSCSPISGHRSVSWYQQTPGQGLQFLFEYFSETQRNKGNFPGRFSGRQFSNSRSEMNVSTLELGDSALYLCASSPRAGVHEEDGYTFGSGTRLTVV.

The chain employs TRBV7-2 and TRBJ1-1; 8 bases map to TRBD1. Germline V gene data show CDR1 as SGHTA and CDR2 as FQGNSA. V lost 1 base, J lost 10 bases, and 11 bases stayed unmatched. The CDR3 is 15 residues long. CDR3: CASSLDPWTGMVAFF. Here the CDR3 DNA reads TGTGCCAGCAGCTTAGATCCATGGACAGGGATGGTAGCTTTCTTT.

The J gene is TRBJ2-7, the V gene TRBV29-1, with 7 bases fitting TRBD2. The CDR3 totals 11 residues. V dropped 3 bases and J dropped 6; count of bases not matched to a gene: 2. Germline CDR1 reads SQVTM; CDR2 reads ANQGSEA. The CDR3 sequence is CSVDGGGEQYF. The CDR3 region has the DNA TGCAGCGTTGATGGGGGGGGCGAGCAGTACTTC.

V and J are TRBV11-2 and TRBJ1-2; 7 bases map to TRBD1. Trimming took 5 bases from V and 4 from J; bases not matched to a gene: 4. Germline CDR1 reads SGHAT; CDR2 reads FQNNGV. The CDR3 consists of 13 residues. CDR3 nucleotides: TGTGCCAGCAGCGCACAGGGGTCCTATGGCTACACCTTC. This gives the protein CASSAQGSYGYTF.

The chain joins TRBV20-1 to TRBJ2-5; 8 nucleotides align to TRBD2. CDR1 is DFQATT and CDR2 is SNEGSKA in the germline V gene (reference sequence). CDR3 length equals 15 residues. V shed 3 bases and J 1 base; nucleotides not matched to a gene: 7. CDR3 DNA sequence: TGCAGTGCTAGTAGGATAGCGGGGAGCCAAGAGACCCAGTACTTC. It yields the protein CSASRIAGSQETQYF.